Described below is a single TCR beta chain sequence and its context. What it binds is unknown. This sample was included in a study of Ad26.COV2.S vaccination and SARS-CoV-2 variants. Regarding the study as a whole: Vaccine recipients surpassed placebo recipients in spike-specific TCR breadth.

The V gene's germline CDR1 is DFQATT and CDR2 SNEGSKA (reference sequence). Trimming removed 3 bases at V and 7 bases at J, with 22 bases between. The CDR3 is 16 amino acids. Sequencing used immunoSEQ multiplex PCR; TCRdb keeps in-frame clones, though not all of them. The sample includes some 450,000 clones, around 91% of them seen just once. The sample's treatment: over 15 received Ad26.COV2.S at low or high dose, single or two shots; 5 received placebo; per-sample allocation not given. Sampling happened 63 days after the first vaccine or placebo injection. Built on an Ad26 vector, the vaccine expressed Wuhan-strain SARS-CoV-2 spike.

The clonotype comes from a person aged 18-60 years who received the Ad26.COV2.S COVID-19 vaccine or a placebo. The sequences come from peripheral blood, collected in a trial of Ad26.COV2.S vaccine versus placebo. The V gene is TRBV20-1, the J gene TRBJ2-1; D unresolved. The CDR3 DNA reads TGCAGTGCTAGTAACTCGGAGCTCCCCCTTATTAATGAGCAGTTCTTC. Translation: CSASNSELPLINEQFF.